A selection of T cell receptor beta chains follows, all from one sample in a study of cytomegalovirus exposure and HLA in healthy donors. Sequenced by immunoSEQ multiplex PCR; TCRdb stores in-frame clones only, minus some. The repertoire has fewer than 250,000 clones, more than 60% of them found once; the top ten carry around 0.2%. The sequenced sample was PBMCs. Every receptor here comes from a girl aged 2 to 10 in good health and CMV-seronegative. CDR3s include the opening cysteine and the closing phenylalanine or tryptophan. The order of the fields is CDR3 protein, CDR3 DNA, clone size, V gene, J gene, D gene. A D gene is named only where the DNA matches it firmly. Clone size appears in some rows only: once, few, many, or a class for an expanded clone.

CASSRTGSTGELFF,TGTGCCAGCAGTCGGACAGGGAGCACCGGGGAGCTGTTTTTT,few,TRBV2,TRBJ2-2,TRBD1
CASSPLETGNTIYF,TGTGCCAGCTCACCTCTAGAGACTGGAAACACCATATATTTT,.,TRBV18,TRBJ1-3,.
CASSPGAIQETQYF,TGTGCCAGCTCACCTGGAGCTATACAAGAGACCCAGTACTTC,.,TRBV18,TRBJ2-5,.
CASSLLAGGEQYF,TGTGCCAGCAGCCTCCTAGCGGGAGGCGAGCAGTACTTC,.,TRBV5-4,TRBJ2-7,TRBD2
CASSVTDTNYGYTF,TGTGCCAGCAGCGTAACAGATACTAACTATGGCTACACCTTC,few,TRBV9,TRBJ1-2,.
CASRGDSTEAFF,TGTGCCAGCAGGGGGGACAGCACTGAAGCTTTCTTT,few,TRBV2,TRBJ1-1,TRBD1
CASSVGQSLYEQYF,TGTGCCAGCAGCGTAGGACAGTCACTCTACGAGCAGTACTTC,.,TRBV9,TRBJ2-7,.
CASKLAGGYTTDTQYF,TGTGCCAGCAAACTAGCGGGGGGTTATACAACAGATACGCAGTATTTT,once,TRBV27,TRBJ2-3,TRBD2
CASSLVDRETHEQYF,TGTGCCAGCAGCTTGGTGGACAGGGAAACCCACGAGCAGTACTTC,.,TRBV5-6,TRBJ2-7,TRBD1
CASSFDRSSYEQYF,TGTGCCAGCAGTTTTGATCGGTCCTCCTACGAGCAGTACTTC,.,TRBV5-6,TRBJ2-7,.
CASSPPDGTGGFGGYTF,TGCGCCAGCAGCCCTCCGGACGGGACAGGGGGCTTTGGTGGCTACACCTTC,.,TRBV5-1,TRBJ1-2,TRBD1
CASSPGQLQETQYF,TGTGCCAGCAGTCCGGGACAGCTCCAAGAGACCCAGTACTTC,.,TRBV6-1,TRBJ2-5,TRBD1
CARSPTSGAHYEQYF,TGTGCCAGAAGCCCGACTAGCGGGGCCCACTACGAGCAGTACTTC,.,TRBV5-3,TRBJ2-7,TRBD2
CAWTLAGVVTGELFF,TGTGCCTGGACGCTAGCGGGAGTGGTCACCGGGGAGCTGTTTTTT,.,TRBV30,TRBJ2-2,TRBD2
CASSPGTSNEQFF,TGTGCCAGCAGCCCTGGGACTTCCAATGAGCAGTTCTTC,.,TRBV5-6,TRBJ2-1,.
CASSQGLADYGYTF,TGCGCCAGCAGCCAAGGTTTGGCGGACTATGGCTACACCTTC,.,TRBV4-1,TRBJ1-2,.
CASSIGQGSTDTQYF,TGTGCCAGTAGTATAGGGCAGGGGAGCACAGATACGCAGTATTTT,.,TRBV19,TRBJ2-3,.
CASSLSGGSAGNTIYF,TGTGCCAGCAGCCTCTCCGGGGGGTCTGCTGGAAACACCATATATTTT,.,TRBV7-9,TRBJ1-3,.
CACQGTPYNSPLHF,TGTGCCTGTCAGGGAACGCCCTATAATTCACCCCTCCACTTT,.,TRBV30,TRBJ1-6,.
CASSVEGQGGQFF,TGTGCCAGCAGCGTAGAAGGACAAGGGGGCCAGTTCTTC,.,TRBV9,TRBJ2-1,TRBD1
CASSILGGEQFF,TGTGCCAGCAGCATACTAGGGGGTGAGCAGTTCTTC,.,TRBV11-2,TRBJ2-1,.
CASSYGEDRAYEQYF,TGTGCCAGCAGTTACGGCGAAGATCGGGCCTACGAGCAGTACTTC,.,TRBV6-5,TRBJ2-7,.
CASSTGGDEKLFF,TGTGCCAGCTCCACAGGGGGTGATGAAAAACTGTTTTTT,.,TRBV18,TRBJ1-4,TRBD1
CAISDGSSYEQYF,TGTGCCATCAGTGACGGGTCCTCCTACGAGCAGTACTTC,once,TRBV10-3,TRBJ2-7,.
CASSVFRGNEQFF,TGTGCCAGCAGCGTATTTAGGGGTAATGAGCAGTTCTTC,.,TRBV11-1,TRBJ2-1,.
CASSLLSSLETQYF,TGTGCCAGCAGCTTACTCTCAAGCCTCGAGACCCAGTACTTC,.,TRBV7-6,TRBJ2-5,.
CASSLGVGREAQYF,TGTGCCAGCAGCCTCGGGGTCGGAAGAGAGGCCCAGTACTTC,.,TRBV6-1,TRBJ2-5,.
CASSYSIPRGEAFF,TGTGCCAGCAGTTACTCGATACCCCGGGGGGAAGCTTTCTTT,.,TRBV6-5,TRBJ1-1,.